This T cell receptor beta chain was recovered during a study of blood T cell repertoires in COVID-19. Study-wide context: T cells, B-cell-depleted T cells, or PBMCs supplied cDNA or gDNA.

Profiled with immunoSEQ multiplex PCR; TCRdb holds only in-frame clones, not every one. The profile shows around 130,000 clones, 84% of them singletons. The CDR3 covers 15 residues. Germline lookup yields CDR1 SGHNT and CDR2 YENEEA. The V gene end was trimmed by 3 bases and the J gene end by 3 bases; junction bases not matched to a gene: 4. This clone was detected only a few times. The genes are TRBV11-3 and TRBJ2-1; 8 bases are a match to TRBD2. Sample: peripheral blood. The receptor's source is a woman aged 30 to 39 who had recovered from COVID-19. The CDR3 loop reads CASSFSGSIYNEQFF. Here the CDR3 DNA reads TGTGCCAGCAGCTTCAGCGGGAGTATCTACAATGAGCAGTTCTTC. The whole variable domain, filled in from reference TRBV11-3 and TRBJ2-1, reads EAGVVQSPRYKIIEKKQPVAFWCNPISGHNTLYWYLQNLGQGPELLIRYENEEAVDDSQLPKDRFSAERLKGVDSTLKIQPAELGDSAVYLCASSFSGSIYNEQFFGPGTRLTVL.